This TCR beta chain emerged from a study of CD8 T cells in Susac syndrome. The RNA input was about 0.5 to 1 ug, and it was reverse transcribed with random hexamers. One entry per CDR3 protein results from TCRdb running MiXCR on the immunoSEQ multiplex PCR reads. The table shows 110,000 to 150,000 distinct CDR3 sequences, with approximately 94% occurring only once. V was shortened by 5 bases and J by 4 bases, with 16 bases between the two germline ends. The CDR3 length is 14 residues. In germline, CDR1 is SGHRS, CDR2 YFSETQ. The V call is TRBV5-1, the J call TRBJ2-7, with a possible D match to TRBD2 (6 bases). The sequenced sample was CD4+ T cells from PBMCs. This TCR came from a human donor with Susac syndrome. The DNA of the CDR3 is TGCGCCAGCAGGAAGGGACTCACAGAATACGAGCAGTACTTC. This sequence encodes CASRKGLTEYEQYF.